This is a list of T cell receptor beta chains from one sample in a study of regulatory and conventional T cells in RAG deficiency. Clones were sequenced by immunoSEQ multiplex PCR, and TCRdb holds only the in-frame ones, with some missing. The sample shows under 45,000 clones, around 76% of them seen only once. This same sample was also part of a study on regulatory T cells.

Sequencing input: CD4+ effector T cells sorted from blood. These receptors were collected from a human donor in good health. CDR3s include the opening cysteine and the closing phenylalanine or tryptophan. The size entry is marked missing in some rows and otherwise reads once, few, many or a size class.

CASSPRTGELTIYF 14 TRBJ1-3 TRBV9 -
CASSQDRARITEAFF 15 TRBJ1-1 TRBV4-1 -
CASSVRGVTDTQYF 14 TRBJ2-3 TRBV9 -
CASSIDIRGVYSNQPQHF 18 TRBJ1-5 TRBV19 -
CASSFAILTGGEQYF 15 TRBJ2-7 TRBV5-6 -
CASRGGKGLMPQFF 14 TRBJ2-1 TRBV5-6 once
CSVDPLHQETQYF 13 TRBJ2-5 TRBV29-1 -
CASSLTSLALNTEAFF 16 TRBJ1-1 TRBV7-3 -
CASSIVRTNSYEQYF 15 TRBJ2-7 TRBV19 once
CASSVQPSSNQPQHF 15 TRBJ1-5 TRBV2 -
CAWSVKLAGGSWEQFF 16 TRBJ2-1 TRBV30 -
CASSGGVYEQYF 12 TRBJ2-7 TRBV2 -
CASRSGTGGGGTEAFF 16 TRBJ1-1 TRBV28 -
CASSLDLPGPNTEAFF 16 TRBJ1-1 TRBV11-2 -
CASSPEGGSNGKLFF 15 TRBJ1-4 TRBV7-2 -
CSVERPRTAPAPRTNEKLFF 20 TRBJ1-4 TRBV29-1 -
CASMRGNTIYF 11 TRBJ1-3 TRBV28 once
CATSRDSRAFNEKLFF 16 TRBJ1-4 TRBV15 -
CSASGNNEQFF 11 TRBJ2-1 TRBV20-1 once
CASSLVAGGPREQYF 15 TRBJ2-7 TRBV28 -
CASGRIGELFF 11 TRBJ2-2 TRBV6-1 -
CASSLEGGEQYF 12 TRBJ2-7 TRBV7-2 -
CAWSVQGGRVLYGYTF 16 TRBJ1-2 TRBV30 -
CASSQGDRDDGYTF 14 TRBJ1-2 TRBV4-1 few
CATSREGSSYEQYF 14 TRBJ2-7 TRBV15 few
CAGGGRQNSGANVLTF 16 TRBJ2-6 TRBV30 -
CASGVDRGLGEQYF 14 TRBJ2-7 TRBV12-5 -
CASRTIRGGYTF 12 TRBJ1-2 TRBV5-4 few